This T cell receptor beta chain derives from a study of OX40 agonist ivuxolimab in advanced cancers. Context from the whole study: The costimulatory receptor OX40 (CD134) was targeted by ivuxolimab, a fully human IgG2 agonistic monoclonal antibody. Intravenous ivuxolimab was administered to patients every 2 weeks at six dose levels: 0.01, 0.1, 0.3, 1.5, 3 and 10 mg/kg. Of the roughly 53 patients in dose escalation, about 20 had hepatocellular carcinoma, around 15 had melanoma, 9 had renal cell carcinoma and 9 had head and neck cancer. The dose-escalation cohort was roughly 83% male with a mean age of around 64 years, ranging from about 20 to 80. Patients were allowed to have had prior anti-PD-1, anti-PD-L1 or anti-CTLA-4 therapy, and more than 35% of the dose-escalation patients had been treated with checkpoint inhibitors. Partial responses occurred in three dose-escalation patients: two with cutaneous melanoma and one with hepatocellular carcinoma. Peripheral TCRbeta sequencing aimed to test whether ivuxolimab altered TCR sequence diversity and caused clonal T-cell expansion. The paper covers the monotherapy dose-escalation part of the phase I ivuxolimab trial, which included N of about 50 patients. Overall study results and their limits: Low levels of normalized T-cell clonal expansion were also seen in some nonresponding patients. In the 0.1-3.0 mg/kg groups, partial responders were among the patients with the lowest normalized peripheral clonal expansion, particularly in CD8+ T cells. After ivuxolimab, expanded clones were on average more numerous among CD8+ T cells than among CD4+ T cells. At doses of 0.1 to 3.0 mg/kg, clonal expansion of both CD4+ and CD8+ T cells in blood was seen between baseline and week 6. The antigen specificity of the clonally expanded peripheral T cells was not determined.

CDR1 SGHVS and CDR2 FNYEAQ were looked up in the germline V gene. Trimming takes 4 bases off V and 6 bases off J; junction bases not matched to a gene: 4. Including the terminal cysteine and phenylalanine, the CDR3 comprises 13 residues. Of the read, only the CDR3 DNA is kept; its 39 bases are in frame from base 1. Genomic DNA was extracted from sorted cells for sequencing of the TCRbeta CDR3 region. TCRbeta CDR3 regions were sequenced using the immunoSEQ Assay. TCRdb stores this immuneACCESS table with in-frame sequences only. Part of the clones is absent; in the studies checked, under half of the shortfall reflects unresolved V genes, and no reason is known for the rest. The sample table lists some 50,000 clones, about 94% of them with a count of one. Approximately 10% of the sample belongs to the ten largest clones. Patients with a history of autoimmune disease or receiving systemic immunosuppression were excluded from the trial. Peripheral blood for TCR sequencing was collected from all dose cohorts at baseline, on cycle 4 day 1, and on cycle 7 day 1. The samples were drawn from a first-in-human, open-label, multicenter phase I dose-escalation trial of ivuxolimab. The trial enrolled adults with locally advanced or metastatic head and neck squamous cell, hepatocellular, melanoma or renal cell carcinoma. Before TCR sequencing, CD4+ T cells and CD8+ T cells from peripheral blood were sorted into separate populations.

Remarks on this clone: The antigen this receptor binds is unknown. Base-call qualities are not available, and no considerably larger clone is one nucleotide away.

The chain uses TRBV7-6 and TRBJ2-3; TRBD2 matches 7 bases in the middle. The sequence came from an adult with an advanced solid tumor such as melanoma, head and neck, liver or kidney cancer. Sequencing was performed on CD4+ or CD8+ T cells sorted from blood, taken in a trial of the OX40 agonist ivuxolimab. The CDR3 protein is CASSSGGGDTQYF. DNA sequence: TGTGCCAGCAGCTCGGGAGGTGGTGATACGCAGTATTTT.